One and the same sample provided the 18 T cell receptor beta chains below, sequenced in a study of shared clonotypes between healthy human individuals. The protocol was immunoSEQ multiplex PCR, while the TCRdb copy is restricted to in-frame clones and leaves out a portion. Here the sample spans around 2.5 million clones, 93% being singletons. The sample consisted of naive CD4+ T cells from PBMCs. Described subset: CD45RA+ positively selected. All receptors come from a man between 18 and 29 years old in good health. Some clones in this sample may be carry-over from other donors' samples.

The chain combines TRBV18 with TRBJ2-7, with TRBD1 matching over 8 bases. Germline lookup yields CDR1 KGHSH and CDR2 LQKENI. The CDR3 is made up of 16 amino acids. V shed 2 bases, J shed 3 bases, and the junction held 9 bases outside the gene matches. The CDR3 DNA is TGTGCCAGCTCACCAGGGGTATCGGGACAGGTCTACGAGCAGTACTTC. Its translation: CASSPGVSGQVYEQYF.

The chain combines TRBV11-2 with TRBJ2-7, with D uncertain. The CDR3 totals 13 residues. Germline V CDR1 and CDR2: SGHAT, FQNNGV. V gave up 5 bases and J gave up 4 bases, with 12 bases separating them. CDR3 amino acids: CASSGRRIYEQYF. The CDR3 nucleotides are TGTGCCAGCAGCGGGCGCCGGATTTACGAGCAGTACTTC.

The chain links TRBV5-1 to TRBJ2-2; TRBD1 or TRBD2 may be the D gene (5 bases each). CDR1 and CDR2 (germline): SGHRS, YFSETQ. Trimming removed 2 bases from V and 0 bases from J, with 11 bases in between. CDR3 length: 16 amino acids. The CDR3 DNA follows: TGCGCCAGCAGCTTCCAAGGGACGTCGAACACCGGGGAGCTGTTTTTT. Amino acids: CASSFQGTSNTGELFF.

The V and J genes are TRBV10-3 and TRBJ2-2, with a possible D match to TRBD2 (6 bases). Between the trimmed V and J ends, which lost 1 base and 3 bases, there was a span of 12 bases. The CDR3 has 16 residues. Germline CDR1 reads ENHRY; CDR2 reads SYGVKD. This CDR3 reads CAISELDSGYTGELFF. The CDR3 DNA follows: TGTGCCATCAGTGAGTTGGATAGCGGATACACCGGGGAGCTGTTTTTT.

The count of this clone is one. The V and J genes are TRBV28 and TRBJ2-1; 8 bases align to TRBD2. This CDR3 comprises 16 residues. Germline loops: CDR1 MDHEN, CDR2 SYDVKM. Trimming cost V 6 bases and J 0 bases; bases outside gene matches: 7. CDR3 in DNA: TGTGCCAGCAGGTGGGGCGGGAGGACCTCCTACAATGAGCAGTTCTTC. It encodes CASRWGGRTSYNEQFF.

The V and J genes are TRBV28 and TRBJ2-1; D call uncertain. Germline CDR1 and CDR2: MDHEN and SYDVKM. V lost 6 bases and J lost 10, with 10 bases in between. The CDR3 consists of 11 residues. The DNA of the CDR3 is TGTGCCAGCAGGTCCTACTACGAGCAGTTCTTC. This codes for CASRSYYEQFF.

The V and J genes are TRBV7-3 and TRBJ2-2; 7 nucleotides match TRBD2. After removal of 6 bases from V and 7 bases from J, the junction contained 8 bases not matched to a gene. CDR1 SGHTA and CDR2 FQGTGA come from the germline V gene. This CDR3 is 14 amino acids long. Here the CDR3 DNA reads TGTGCCAGCAGTCAGGTAGCGGGTATCGGGGAGCTGTTTTTT. Translated: CASSQVAGIGELFF.

This clone was observed a few times. The chain has TRBV10-3 and TRBJ1-5; D remains unclear. The CDR3 is 16 amino acids. Germline V gene sequence: CDR1 ENHRY, CDR2 SYGVKD. V was shortened by 3 bases and J by 2 bases, with 14 bases between the two germline ends. The CDR3 region has the DNA TGTGCCATCAGTGACCCGGGGAGAATAGGCAATCAGCCCCAGCATTTT. Its protein is CAISDPGRIGNQPQHF.

This chain uses TRBV10-3 with TRBJ1-2; 7 bases line up with TRBD1. V was clipped by 2 bases and J by 7 bases; unmatched bases: 13. The CDR3 consists of 16 residues. Germline V gives CDR1 ENHRY, CDR2 SYGVKD. As DNA, the CDR3 is TGTGCCATCAGTGAGGGCCGGACAGGCACCTTCGGTGGCTACACCTTC. Encoded protein: CAISEGRTGTFGGYTF.

V usage is TRBV1 and J usage is TRBJ2-7; the D call TRBD1 from the table was never checked on the DNA. TRBV1 is a pseudogene locus. CDR3 length: 14 residues. The CDR3 DNA reads as TGCACCAGCAGCCATGACAGGAAAGCCTACGAGCAGTACTTC. Protein: CTSSHDRKAYEQYF.

J is TRBJ2-3 and V is TRBV27; no clear D. The CDR3 is 14 amino acids. Germline lookup yields CDR1 MNHEY and CDR2 SMNVEV (reference sequence). Trimming took off 8 bases at V and 2 bases at J, with 14 bases between the two ends. The CDR3 spells CASGFPVNTDTQYF. The CDR3, as DNA: TGTGCCAGCGGCTTTCCGGTTAACACAGATACGCAGTATTTT.

J is TRBJ1-4 and V is TRBV6-5; D is ambiguous. The CDR3 loop spans 16 amino acids. Trimming stripped 4 bases from V and 0 bases from J, with 12 bases between. Germline V lookup: CDR1 MNHEY, CDR2 SVGAGI. The CDR3 nucleotides are TGTGCCAGCAGTTCCAAATACAGAGCAACTAATGAAAAACTGTTTTTT. Its translation: CASSSKYRATNEKLFF.

The chain links TRBV11-3 to TRBJ2-1, with 12 bases fitting TRBD2. Per the germline V gene, CDR1 is SGHNT and CDR2 is YENEEA. This CDR3 contains 15 residues. V trimming: 1 base; J trimming: 6 bases; junction bases outside the gene matches: 1. The CDR3 spells CASSLGLAGANEQFF. In nucleotides, the CDR3 is TGTGCCAGCAGCTTAGGACTAGCGGGGGCCAATGAGCAGTTCTTC. The complete variable domain, with remaining parts taken from reference TRBV11-3 and TRBJ2-1, reads EAGVVQSPRYKIIEKKQPVAFWCNPISGHNTLYWYLQNLGQGPELLIRYENEEAVDDSQLPKDRFSAERLKGVDSTLKIQPAELGDSAVYLCASSLGLAGANEQFFGPGTRLTVL.

This chain links TRBV5-1 with TRBJ2-1; TRBD1 agrees at 12 bases. The germline V gene has CDR1 SGHRS and CDR2 YFSETQ. The CDR3 loop spans 15 amino acids. V gave up 4 bases and J gave up 10 bases; unmatched junction bases: 9. CDR3 DNA sequence: TGCGCCAGCAGCCTGCTGGGACAGGGGGCTCGAGAGCAGTTCTTC. Its protein product is CASSLLGQGAREQFF. Using reference TRBV5-1 and TRBJ2-1 for the parts outside the CDR3, the full variable domain is KAGVTQTPRYLIKTRGQQVTLSCSPISGHRSVSWYQQTPGQGLQFLFEYFSETQRNKGNFPGRFSGRQFSNSRSEMNVSTLELGDSALYLCASSLLGQGAREQFFGPGTRLTVL.

The genes are TRBV10-2 and TRBJ2-7; perhaps TRBD2 as D (5 bases). Trimming removed 6 bases at V and 4 bases at J, with 19 bases between. The CDR3 spans 15 residues. The V gene's germline CDR1 is WSHSY and CDR2 SAAADI. The CDR3 bases are TGCGCCAGCAGGAAGGTCCGGGAATGGGCGTACGAGCAGTACTTC. It codes for CASRKVREWAYEQYF.

The chain couples TRBV30 to TRBJ1-2, with TRBD1 identical over 12 bases. This CDR3 contains 16 residues. With V trimmed by 3 bases and J by 6 bases, 11 bases remained unmatched. The germline V gene has CDR1 GTSNPN and CDR2 SVGIG (reference sequence). The CDR3: CAWRPRGDRGRNGYTF. CDR3 sequence (DNA): TGTGCCTGGAGGCCCAGGGGGGACAGGGGGCGGAATGGCTACACCTTC. Drawing the rest from reference TRBV30 and TRBJ1-2, the complete variable domain is SQTIHQWPATLVQPVGSPLSLECTVEGTSNPNLYWYRQAAGRGLQLLFYSVGIGQISSEVPQNLSASRPQDRQFILSSKKLLLSDSGFYLCAWRPRGDRGRNGYTFGSGTRLTVV.

The J gene is TRBJ1-5, the V gene TRBV6-1; unclear D gene. V was pared by 3 bases and J by 3 bases, with 12 bases between. Germline loops: CDR1 MNHNS, CDR2 SASEGT. The CDR3 is made up of 15 amino acids. CDR3 nucleotides: TGTGCCAGCAGTGATCAAGGGCAAGACAATCAGCCCCAGCATTTT. This sequence encodes CASSDQGQDNQPQHF.

V usage is TRBV7-3 and J usage is TRBJ2-7, with 11 nucleotides matching TRBD1. This CDR3 spans 19 amino acids. V gave up 0 bases and J gave up 2 bases; unmatched junction bases: 12. Germline V gene data show CDR1 as SGHTA and CDR2 as FQGTGA. CDR3 bases: TGTGCCAGCAGCTTAACAGACCTAACCTGGACAGGGGGCCCCTACGAGCAGTACTTC. Amino acids: CASSLTDLTWTGGPYEQYF. The complete variable domain, with remaining parts taken from reference TRBV7-3 and TRBJ2-7, reads GAGVSQTPSNKVTEKGKYVELRCDPISGHTALYWYRQSLGQGPEFLIYFQGTGAADDSGLPNDRFFAVRPEGSVSTLKIQRTERGDSAVYLCASSLTDLTWTGGPYEQYFGPGTRLTVT.